This entry concerns a single TCR beta chain. Library preparation (for TCRbeta) was performed with unique molecular identifiers. TCRdb reanalysed the PCR reads using MiXCR and keeps one entry per CDR3 protein. In the table there are about 830,000 distinct CDR3 sequences, approximately 15% of which are singletons. The V segment lost 4 bases and the J segment 4 bases; nucleotides outside the gene matches: 10. Germline V gives CDR1 MGHRA, CDR2 YSYEKL. This CDR3 is built from 16 residues. The record originates from a study of T-cell reconstitution after alpha-beta-depleted transplantation in children. This sequence was found in a male patient aged 10 to 17 who had a stem cell transplant for acute lymphoblastic leukemia, so the T cells may come from the graft donor. The starting material was PBMCs, mostly from graft donor cells, obtained 360 days after TCRalphabeta/CD19-depleted stem cell transplant. The rearrangement links TRBV4-1 to TRBJ2-7; 10 bases are a match to TRBD2. The CDR3 loop is CASSPRPGLAPYEQYF. The CDR3 nucleotides read TGCGCCAGCAGCCCCCGACCGGGACTAGCGCCTTACGAGCAGTACTTC.